The source of this T cell receptor beta chain is a study of response to subunit inactivated influenza vaccine. Findings and caveats of the study: There was a suggestion from the authors that each seasonal influenza vaccination recruits few new T cells.

Each CDR3 protein gets one entry after TCRdb re-called the RT-PCR reads with MiXCR. The sample consists of 540,000 or so distinct CDR3 sequences, about an eighth of them appearing once. This clonotype was found many times. Its cognate antigen is unknown. Germline V lookup: CDR1 SGHTA, CDR2 FQGNSA. Trimming stripped 7 bases from V and 7 bases from J, with 11 bases between. The CDR3 spans 12 residues. The sample was PBMCs from blood, taken 45 days after vaccination. The chain recombines TRBV7-2 with TRBJ2-1, with D unclear. This receptor was taken from a man aged 45 to 65 who received an inactivated influenza vaccine. Written as DNA, the CDR3 is TGTGCCAGCACCACTCTAGGGAATGAGCAGTTCTTC. The encoded protein is CASTTLGNEQFF.